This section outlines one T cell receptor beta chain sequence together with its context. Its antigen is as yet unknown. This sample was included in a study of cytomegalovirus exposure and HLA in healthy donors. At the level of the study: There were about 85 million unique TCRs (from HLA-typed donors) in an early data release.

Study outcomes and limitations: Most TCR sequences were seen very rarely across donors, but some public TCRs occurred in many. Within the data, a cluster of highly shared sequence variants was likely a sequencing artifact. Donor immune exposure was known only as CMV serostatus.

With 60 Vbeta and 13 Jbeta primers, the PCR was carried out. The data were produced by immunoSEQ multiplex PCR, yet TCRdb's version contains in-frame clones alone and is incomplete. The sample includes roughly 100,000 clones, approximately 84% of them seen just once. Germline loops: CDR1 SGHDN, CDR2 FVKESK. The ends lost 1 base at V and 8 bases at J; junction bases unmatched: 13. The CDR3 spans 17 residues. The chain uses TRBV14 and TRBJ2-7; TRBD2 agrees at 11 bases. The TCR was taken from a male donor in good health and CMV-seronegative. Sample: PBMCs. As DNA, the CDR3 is TGTGCCAGCAGCCAAGGGCCTAGCGGGGGGATACCGTTGAAGCAGTACTTC. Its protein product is CASSQGPSGGIPLKQYF. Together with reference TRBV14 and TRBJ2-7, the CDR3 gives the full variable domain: EAGVTQFPSHSVIEKGQTVTLRCDPISGHDNLYWYRRVMGKEIKFLLHFVKESKQDESGMPNNRFLAERTGGTYSTLKVQPAELEDSGVYFCASSQGPSGGIPLKQYFGPGTRLTVT.